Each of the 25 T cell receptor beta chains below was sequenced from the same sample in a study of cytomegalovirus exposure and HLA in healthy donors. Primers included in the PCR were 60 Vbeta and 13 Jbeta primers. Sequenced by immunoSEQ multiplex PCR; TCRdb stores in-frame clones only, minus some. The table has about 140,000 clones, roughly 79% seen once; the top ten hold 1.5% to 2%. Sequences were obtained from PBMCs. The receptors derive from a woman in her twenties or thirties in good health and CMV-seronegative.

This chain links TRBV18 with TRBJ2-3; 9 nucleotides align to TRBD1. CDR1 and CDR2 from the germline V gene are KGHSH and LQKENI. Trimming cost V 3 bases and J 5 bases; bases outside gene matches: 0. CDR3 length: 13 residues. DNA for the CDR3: TGTGCCAGCTCACCGGACAGGGGAGATACGCAGTATTTT. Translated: CASSPDRGDTQYF.

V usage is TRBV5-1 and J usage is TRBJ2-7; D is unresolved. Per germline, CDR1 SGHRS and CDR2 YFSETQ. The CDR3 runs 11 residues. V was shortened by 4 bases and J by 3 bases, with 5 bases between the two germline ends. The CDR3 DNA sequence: TGCGCCAGCAGCCAGAACTACGAGCAGTACTTC. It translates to CASSQNYEQYF.

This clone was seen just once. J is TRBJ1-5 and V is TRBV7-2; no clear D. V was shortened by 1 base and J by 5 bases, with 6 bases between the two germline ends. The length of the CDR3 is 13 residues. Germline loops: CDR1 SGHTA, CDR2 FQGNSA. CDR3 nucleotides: TGTGCCAGCAGCTTAGAGCGGGATCAGCCCCAGCATTTT. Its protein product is CASSLERDQPQHF.

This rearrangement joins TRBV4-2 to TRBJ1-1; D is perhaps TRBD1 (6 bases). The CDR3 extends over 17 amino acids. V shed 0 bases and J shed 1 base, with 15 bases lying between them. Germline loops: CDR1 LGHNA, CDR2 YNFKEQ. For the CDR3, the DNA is TGTGCCAGCAGCCAAGATCCAGGGGCGGATGCGAACACTGAAGCTTTCTTT. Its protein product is CASSQDPGADANTEAFF.

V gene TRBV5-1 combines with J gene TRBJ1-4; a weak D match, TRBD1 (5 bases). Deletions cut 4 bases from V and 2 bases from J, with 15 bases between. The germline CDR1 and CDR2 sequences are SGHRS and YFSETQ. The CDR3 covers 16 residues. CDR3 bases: TGCGCCAGCAGCCCGGGTGGCGGGACCACTAATGAAAAACTGTTTTTT. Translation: CASSPGGGTTNEKLFF.

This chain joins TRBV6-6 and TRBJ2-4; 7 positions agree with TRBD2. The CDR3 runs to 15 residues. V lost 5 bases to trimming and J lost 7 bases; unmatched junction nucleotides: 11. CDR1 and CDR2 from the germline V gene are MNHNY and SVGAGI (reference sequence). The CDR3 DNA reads TGTGCCAGCAGTGTTGGGACCTCCGGGGGGAACATTCAGTACTTC. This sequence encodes CASSVGTSGGNIQYF.

CDR3 region: CAISEIEAYTEAFF. The DNA for the CDR3 is TGTGCCATCAGTGAAATAGAGGCCTACACTGAAGCTTTCTTT. This chain connects TRBV10-3 to TRBJ1-1; D uncertain. Trimming left V 3 bases short and J 3 bases short, with 11 bases between. The CDR3 totals 14 residues. Germline assignment: CDR1 ENHRY and CDR2 SYGVKD.

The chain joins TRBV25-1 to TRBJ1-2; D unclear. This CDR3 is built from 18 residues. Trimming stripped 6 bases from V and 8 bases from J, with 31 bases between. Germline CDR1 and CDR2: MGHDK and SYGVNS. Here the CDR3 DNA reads TGTGCCAGCAGCCTCGCACGGCTCCTAACGCCCCCGGGTAGGGGCTACACCTTC. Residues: CASSLARLLTPPGRGYTF.

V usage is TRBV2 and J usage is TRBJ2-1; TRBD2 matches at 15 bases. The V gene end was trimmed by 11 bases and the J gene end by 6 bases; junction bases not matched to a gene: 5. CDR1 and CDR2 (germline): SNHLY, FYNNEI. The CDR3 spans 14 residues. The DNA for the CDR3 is TGTGCCGGGGGGACTAGCGGGGGGACCAATGAGCAGTTCTTC. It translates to CAGGTSGGTNEQFF.

The CDR3 nucleotides are TGTGCCTGCACCAGGACAGGGAAGGGCTACGAGCAGTACTTC. As protein: CACTRTGKGYEQYF. This sequence joins TRBV30 and TRBJ2-7; the match to TRBD1 covers 8 bases. Looked up from germline, CDR1 is GTSNPN and CDR2 is SVGIG (reference sequence). V was clipped by 6 bases and J by 3 bases; unmatched bases: 10. The CDR3 covers 14 residues.

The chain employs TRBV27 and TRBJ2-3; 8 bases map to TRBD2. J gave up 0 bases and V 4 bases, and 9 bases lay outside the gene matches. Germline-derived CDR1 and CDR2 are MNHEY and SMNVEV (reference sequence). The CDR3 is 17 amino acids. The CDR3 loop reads CASSYSGGRSSTDTQYF. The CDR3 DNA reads TGTGCCAGCAGTTACAGCGGGGGCCGTTCGAGCACAGATACGCAGTATTTT.

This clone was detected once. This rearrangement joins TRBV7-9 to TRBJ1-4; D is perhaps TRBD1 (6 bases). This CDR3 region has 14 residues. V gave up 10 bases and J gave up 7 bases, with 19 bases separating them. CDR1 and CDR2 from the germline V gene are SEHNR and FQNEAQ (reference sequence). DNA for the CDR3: TGTGCCATCGAGCGGGGGGCCGCACGTGAAAAACTGTTTTTT. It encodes CAIERGAAREKLFF.

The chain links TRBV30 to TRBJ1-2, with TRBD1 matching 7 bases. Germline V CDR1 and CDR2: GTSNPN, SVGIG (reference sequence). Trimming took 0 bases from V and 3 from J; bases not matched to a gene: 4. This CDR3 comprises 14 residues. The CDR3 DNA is TGTGCCTGGAGTGTGGGGGACAGTCACTATGGCTACACCTTC. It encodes CAWSVGDSHYGYTF.

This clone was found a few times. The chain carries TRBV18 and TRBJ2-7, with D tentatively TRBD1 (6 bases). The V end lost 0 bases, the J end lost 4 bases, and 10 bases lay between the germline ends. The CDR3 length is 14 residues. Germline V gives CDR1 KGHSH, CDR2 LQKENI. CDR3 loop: CASSPPQGRYEQYF. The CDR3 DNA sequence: TGTGCCAGCTCACCACCACAGGGAAGATACGAGCAGTACTTC.

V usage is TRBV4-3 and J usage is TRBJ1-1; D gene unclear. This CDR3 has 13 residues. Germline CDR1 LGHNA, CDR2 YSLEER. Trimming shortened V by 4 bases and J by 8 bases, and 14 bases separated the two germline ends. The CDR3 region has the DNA TGCGCCAGCAGCCGAACAGATCCCCCCGAAGCTTTCTTT. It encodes CASSRTDPPEAFF.

CDR3 amino acids: CASSAHREGNTIYF. CDR3 coding DNA: TGTGCCAGCAGTGCTCACAGGGAGGGAAACACCATATATTTT. The rearrangement links TRBV6-1 to TRBJ1-3, with D perhaps matching TRBD1 (6 bases). Germline CDR1 reads MNHNS; CDR2 reads SASEGT. The CDR3 consists of 14 residues. Trimming removed 4 bases at V and 4 bases at J, with 11 bases between.

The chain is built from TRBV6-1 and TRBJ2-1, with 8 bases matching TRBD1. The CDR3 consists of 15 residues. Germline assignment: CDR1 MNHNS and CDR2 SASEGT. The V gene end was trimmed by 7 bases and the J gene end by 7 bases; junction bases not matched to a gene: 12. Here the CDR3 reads CASTPRQGFGNEQFF. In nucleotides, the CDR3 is TGTGCCAGCACCCCGAGACAGGGGTTCGGAAATGAGCAGTTCTTC.

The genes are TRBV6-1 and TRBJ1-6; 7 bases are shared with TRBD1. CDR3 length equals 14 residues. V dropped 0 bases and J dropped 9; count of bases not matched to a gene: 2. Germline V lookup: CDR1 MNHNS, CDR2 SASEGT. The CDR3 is CASSEAGGSSPLHF. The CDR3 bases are TGTGCCAGCAGTGAAGCAGGGGGCAGTTCACCCCTCCACTTT.

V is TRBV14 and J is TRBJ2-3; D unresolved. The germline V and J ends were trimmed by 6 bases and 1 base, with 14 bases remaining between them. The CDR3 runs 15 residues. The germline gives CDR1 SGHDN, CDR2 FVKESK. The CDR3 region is CASSSTPTRTDTQYF. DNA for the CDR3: TGTGCCAGCAGTTCGACACCTACCCGCACAGATACGCAGTATTTT.

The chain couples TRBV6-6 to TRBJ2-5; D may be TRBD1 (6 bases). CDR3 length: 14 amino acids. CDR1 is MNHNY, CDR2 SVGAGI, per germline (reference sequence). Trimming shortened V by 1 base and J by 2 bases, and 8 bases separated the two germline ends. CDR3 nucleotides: TGTGCCAGCAGTTACTATCAGGGGCAAGAGACCCAGTACTTC. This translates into CASSYYQGQETQYF.

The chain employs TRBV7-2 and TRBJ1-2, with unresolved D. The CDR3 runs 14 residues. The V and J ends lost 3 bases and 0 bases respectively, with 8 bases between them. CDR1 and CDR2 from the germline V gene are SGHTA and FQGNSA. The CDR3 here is CASSFGRANYGYTF. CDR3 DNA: TGTGCCAGCAGCTTCGGTCGAGCTAACTATGGCTACACCTTC.

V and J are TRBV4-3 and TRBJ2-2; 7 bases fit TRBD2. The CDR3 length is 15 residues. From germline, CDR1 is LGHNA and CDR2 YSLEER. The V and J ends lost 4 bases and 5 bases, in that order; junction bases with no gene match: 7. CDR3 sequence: CASSLGEGETGELFF. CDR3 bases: TGCGCCAGCAGCCTAGGGGAGGGCGAAACCGGGGAGCTGTTTTTT.

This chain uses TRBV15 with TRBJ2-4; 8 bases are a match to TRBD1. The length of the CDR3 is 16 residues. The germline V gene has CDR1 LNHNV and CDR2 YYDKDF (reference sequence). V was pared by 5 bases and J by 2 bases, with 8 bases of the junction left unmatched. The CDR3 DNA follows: TGTGCCACCAGCGCCCCGACAGGGGTCTCCAAAAACATTCAGTACTTC. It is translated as CATSAPTGVSKNIQYF.

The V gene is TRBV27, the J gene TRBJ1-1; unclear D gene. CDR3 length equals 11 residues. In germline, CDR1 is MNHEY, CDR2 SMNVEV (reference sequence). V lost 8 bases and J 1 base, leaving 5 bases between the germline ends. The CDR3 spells CASRQNTEAFF. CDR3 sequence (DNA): TGTGCCAGCCGACAGAACACTGAAGCTTTCTTT.

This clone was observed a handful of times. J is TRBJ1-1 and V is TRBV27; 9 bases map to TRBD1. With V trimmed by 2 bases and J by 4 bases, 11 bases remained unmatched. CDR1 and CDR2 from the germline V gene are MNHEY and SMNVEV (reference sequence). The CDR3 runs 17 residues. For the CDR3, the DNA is TGTGCCAGCAGTTTACTTGGGGACAGGGTAGATGTCACTGAAGCTTTCTTT. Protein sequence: CASSLLGDRVDVTEAFF.